The T cell receptor beta chain described here comes from a study of T cells expressing NK-cell markers. Whole-study context: Source material for TCR beta repertoires consisted of sorted CD3+CD56+NKG2C+, CD3+CD56+NKG2C- and CD3+CD56-NKG2C+ T cells.

With the 5' RACE reads reprocessed, TCRdb shows one record per CDR3 protein and no DNA. The data include 440,000 or so distinct CDR3 sequences; the top ten clones carry approximately 6.8%. CDR3 length equals 15 residues. Looked up from germline, CDR1 is SGHRS and CDR2 is YFSETQ. The clonotype originates from a woman between 18 and 75 years old in good health. The chain couples TRBV5-1 to TRBJ2-2. Sequencing was done on a sample of blood T cells: a sorted CD56 or NKG2C T cell subset, CD4+ or CD8+ T cells, or bulk PBMC T cells (not recorded which). Here the CDR3 reads CASSLDSPNTGELFF. The full variable domain, completed using reference TRBV5-1 and TRBJ2-2, is KAGVTQTPRYLIKTRGQQVTLSCSPISGHRSVSWYQQTPGQGLQFLFEYFSETQRNKGNFPGRFSGRQFSNSRSEMNVSTLELGDSALYLCASSLDSPNTGELFFGEGSRLTVL.